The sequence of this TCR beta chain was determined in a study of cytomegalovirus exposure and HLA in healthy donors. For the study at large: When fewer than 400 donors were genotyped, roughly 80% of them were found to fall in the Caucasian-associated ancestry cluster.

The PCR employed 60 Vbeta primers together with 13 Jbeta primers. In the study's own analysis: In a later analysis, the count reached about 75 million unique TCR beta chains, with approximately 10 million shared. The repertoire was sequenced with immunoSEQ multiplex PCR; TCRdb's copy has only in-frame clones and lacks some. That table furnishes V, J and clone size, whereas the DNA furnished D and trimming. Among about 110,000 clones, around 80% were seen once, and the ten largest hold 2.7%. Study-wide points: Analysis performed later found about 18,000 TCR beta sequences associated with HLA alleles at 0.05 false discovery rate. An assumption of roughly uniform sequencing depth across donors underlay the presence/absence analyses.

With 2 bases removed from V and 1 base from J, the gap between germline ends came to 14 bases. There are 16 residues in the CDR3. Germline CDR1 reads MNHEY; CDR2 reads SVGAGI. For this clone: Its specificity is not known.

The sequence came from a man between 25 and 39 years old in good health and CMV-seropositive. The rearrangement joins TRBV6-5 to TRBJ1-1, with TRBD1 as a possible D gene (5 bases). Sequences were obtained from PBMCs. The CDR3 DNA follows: TGTGCCAGCAGTTACAGGTTCGCGACAGAGAACACTGAAGCTTTCTTT. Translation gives CASSYRFATENTEAFF.